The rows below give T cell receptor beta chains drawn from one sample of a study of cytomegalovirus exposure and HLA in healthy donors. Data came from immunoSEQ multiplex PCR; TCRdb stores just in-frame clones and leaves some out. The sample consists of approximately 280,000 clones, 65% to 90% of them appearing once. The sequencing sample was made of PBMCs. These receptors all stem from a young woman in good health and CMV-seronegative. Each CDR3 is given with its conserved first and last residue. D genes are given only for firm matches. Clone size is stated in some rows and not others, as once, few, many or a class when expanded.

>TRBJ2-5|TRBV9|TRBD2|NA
TGTGCCAGCAGCGAAAGACTAGCTGGCGGAAGAGAGACCCAGTACTTC
CASSERLAGGRETQYF
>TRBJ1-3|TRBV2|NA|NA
TGTGCCAGCAGTCTCGGCTCTGGAAACACCATATATTTT
CASSLGSGNTIYF
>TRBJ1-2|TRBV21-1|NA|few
TGTGCCAGCAGCAAAGACGGGGGAAGGGGCTATGGCTACACCTTC
CASSKDGGRGYGYTF
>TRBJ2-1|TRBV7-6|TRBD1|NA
TGTGCCAGCAGCTCCCCCAGACAGGGAAATGAGCAGTTCTTC
CASSSPRQGNEQFF
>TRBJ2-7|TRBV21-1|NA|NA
TGTGCCAGCAGCAAAGCGAGGGCGGGCTTCTCCTACGAGCAGTACTTC
CASSKARAGFSYEQYF
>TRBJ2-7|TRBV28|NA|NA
TGTGCCAGCAGCTTGACAGACTCCTACGAGCAGTACTTC
CASSLTDSYEQYF
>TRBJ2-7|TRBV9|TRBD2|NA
TGTGCCAGCAGCGCCTCTAGCGGGAGAACCTACGAGCAGTACTTC
CASSASSGRTYEQYF
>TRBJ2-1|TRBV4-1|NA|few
TGCGCCAGCAGCCAAGAGAGGGCCTACATTTACAATGAGCAGTTCTTC
CASSQERAYIYNEQFF
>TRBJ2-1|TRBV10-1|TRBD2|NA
TGCGCCAGCAGTGATCCAGCGGGGGGTCGTGAGCAGTTCTTC
CASSDPAGGREQFF
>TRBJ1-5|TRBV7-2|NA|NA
TGTGCCAGCACCGCGGGACGGTCATATCAGCCCCAGCATTTT
CASTAGRSYQPQHF
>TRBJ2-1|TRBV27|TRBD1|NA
TGTGCCAGCAGCCGGGACAGGGTTACCTACAATGAGCAGTTCTTC
CASSRDRVTYNEQFF
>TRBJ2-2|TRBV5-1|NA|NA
TGCGCCAGCAGCCAGACAACGAACACCGGGGAGCTGTTTTTT
CASSQTTNTGELFF
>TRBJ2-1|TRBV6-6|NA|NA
TGTGCCAGCAGTTACTTAGAGGGCTCCTACAATGAGCAGTTCTTC
CASSYLEGSYNEQFF
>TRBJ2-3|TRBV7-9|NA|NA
TGTGCCAGCAGGCGGGACAGTTCGGGAACAGATACGCAGTATTTT
CASRRDSSGTDTQYF
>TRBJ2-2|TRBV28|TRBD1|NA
TGTGCCAGCAGCCGGACAGGCAACACCGGGGAGCTGTTTTTT
CASSRTGNTGELFF
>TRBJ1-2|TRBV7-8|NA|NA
TGTGCCAGCAGCTTAGCGGCTGACTATGGCTACACCTTC
CASSLAADYGYTF
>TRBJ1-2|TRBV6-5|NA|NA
TGTGCCAGCAGTTACGGGACTATGCGGGGCTACACCTTC
CASSYGTMRGYTF
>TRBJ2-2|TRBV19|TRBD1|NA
TGTGCCAGTAGATGGCTTAGGGGGCTCACCGGGGAGCTGTTTTTT
CASRWLRGLTGELFF
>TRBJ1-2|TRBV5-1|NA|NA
TGCGCCAGCAGCTTGGCGTCGGGAGGTGGCTACACCTTC
CASSLASGGGYTF
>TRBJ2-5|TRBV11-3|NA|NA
TGTGCCAGCAGCGCTTACGGGGAAGGACAAGAGACCCAGTACTTC
CASSAYGEGQETQYF
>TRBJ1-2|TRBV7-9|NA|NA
TGTGCCAGCAGCTTTTGGGGGGGCGTTAGGACAGTAGCTAACTATGGCTACACCTTC
CASSFWGGVRTVANYGYTF
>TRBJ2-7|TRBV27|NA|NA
TGTGCCAGCAGTTTATCGGGCAGGGGATACGAGCAGTACTTC
CASSLSGRGYEQYF